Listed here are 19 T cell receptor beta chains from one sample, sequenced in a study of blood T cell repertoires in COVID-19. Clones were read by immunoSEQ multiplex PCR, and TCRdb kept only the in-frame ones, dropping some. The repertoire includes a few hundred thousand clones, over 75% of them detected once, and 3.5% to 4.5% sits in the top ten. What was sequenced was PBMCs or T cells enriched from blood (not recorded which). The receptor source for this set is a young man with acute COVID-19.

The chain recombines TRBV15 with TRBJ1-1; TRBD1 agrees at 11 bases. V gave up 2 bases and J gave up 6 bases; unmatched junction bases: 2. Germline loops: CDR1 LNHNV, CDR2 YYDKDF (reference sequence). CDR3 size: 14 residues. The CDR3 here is CATSRRGQGAEAFF. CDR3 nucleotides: TGTGCCACCAGCAGACGGGGACAGGGGGCTGAAGCTTTCTTT.

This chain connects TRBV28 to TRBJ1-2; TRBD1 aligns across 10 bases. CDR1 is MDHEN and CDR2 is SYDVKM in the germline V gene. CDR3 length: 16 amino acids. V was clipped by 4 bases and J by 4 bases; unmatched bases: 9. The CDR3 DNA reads TGTGCCAGCAGTTCCCCTCGACAGGGGGCGGGCTATGGCTACACCTTC. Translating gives CASSSPRQGAGYGYTF.

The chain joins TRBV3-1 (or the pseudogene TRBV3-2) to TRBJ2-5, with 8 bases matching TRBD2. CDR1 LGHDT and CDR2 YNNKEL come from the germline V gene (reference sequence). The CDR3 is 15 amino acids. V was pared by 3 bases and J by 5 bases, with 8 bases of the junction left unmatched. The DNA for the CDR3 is TGTGCCAGCAGCCATTACGGGGGGGCCTTTGAGACCCAGTACTTC. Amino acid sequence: CASSHYGGAFETQYF.

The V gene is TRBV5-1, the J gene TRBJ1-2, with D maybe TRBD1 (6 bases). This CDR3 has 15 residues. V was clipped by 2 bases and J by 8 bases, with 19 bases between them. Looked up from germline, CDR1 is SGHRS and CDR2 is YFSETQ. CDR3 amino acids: CASSFNQGTSEGYTF. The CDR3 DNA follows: TGCGCCAGCAGCTTTAACCAGGGGACCTCGGAGGGCTACACCTTC.

CDR3: CASSQRTGNSPLHF. The CDR3 DNA reads as TGTGCCAGCAGCCAAAGAACAGGGAATTCACCCCTCCACTTT. V and J are TRBV3-1 (or the pseudogene TRBV3-2) and TRBJ1-6; possible D gene TRBD1, 6 bases. Germline V gene data show CDR1 as LGHDT and CDR2 as YNNKEL (reference sequence). CDR3 length equals 14 residues. Between the trimmed V and J ends, which lost 2 bases and 7 bases, there was a span of 9 bases.

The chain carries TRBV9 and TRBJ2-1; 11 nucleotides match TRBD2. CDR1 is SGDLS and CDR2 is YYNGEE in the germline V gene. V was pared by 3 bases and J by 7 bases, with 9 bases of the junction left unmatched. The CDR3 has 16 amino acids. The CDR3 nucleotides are TGTGCCAGCAGCGGGGTACTAGCGGGGGTCAGTAATGAGCAGTTCTTC. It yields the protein CASSGVLAGVSNEQFF.

The CDR3 DNA follows: TGCGCCAGCAGCTTGGCCCCCCCGGTGCGTGATTCCTATGGCTACACCTTC. Encoded protein: CASSLAPPVRDSYGYTF. The V gene is TRBV5-1, the J gene TRBJ1-2; no definite D call. The CDR3 contains 17 residues. CDR1 is SGHRS and CDR2 is YFSETQ in the germline V gene. V was trimmed by 0 bases and J by 4 bases, leaving 19 bases between them.

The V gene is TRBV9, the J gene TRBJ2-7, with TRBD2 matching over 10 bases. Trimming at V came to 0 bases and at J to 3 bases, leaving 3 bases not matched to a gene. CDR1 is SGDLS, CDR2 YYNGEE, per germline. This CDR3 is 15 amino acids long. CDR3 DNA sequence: TGTGCCAGCAGCGTAGGAGCGGGGGGGAACTACGAGCAGTACTTC. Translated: CASSVGAGGNYEQYF.

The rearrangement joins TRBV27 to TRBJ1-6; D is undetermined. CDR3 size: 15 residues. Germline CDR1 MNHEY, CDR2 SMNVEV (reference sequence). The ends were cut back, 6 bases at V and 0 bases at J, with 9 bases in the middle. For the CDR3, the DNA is TGTGCCAGCAGCCCCCTAGGCTCCTATAATTCACCCCTCCACTTT. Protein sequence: CASSPLGSYNSPLHF.

CDR3 in DNA: TGTGCTAGTGGTTTGCGGACAGGGGGCAAAAATGAGCAGTTCTTC. Its protein is CASGLRTGGKNEQFF. This rearrangement joins TRBV12-5 to TRBJ2-1; TRBD1 agrees at 11 bases. The CDR3 is 15 amino acids. V lost 2 bases to trimming and J lost 7 bases; unmatched junction nucleotides: 4. Germline CDR1 reads LGHNT; CDR2 reads FRNRAP.

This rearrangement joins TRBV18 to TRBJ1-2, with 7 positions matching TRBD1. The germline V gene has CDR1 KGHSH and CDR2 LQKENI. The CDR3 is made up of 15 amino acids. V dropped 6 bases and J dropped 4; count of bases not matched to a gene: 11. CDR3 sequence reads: CASSQPGGDLYGYTF. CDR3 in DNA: TGTGCCAGCTCTCAACCAGGGGGTGATCTCTATGGCTACACCTTC.

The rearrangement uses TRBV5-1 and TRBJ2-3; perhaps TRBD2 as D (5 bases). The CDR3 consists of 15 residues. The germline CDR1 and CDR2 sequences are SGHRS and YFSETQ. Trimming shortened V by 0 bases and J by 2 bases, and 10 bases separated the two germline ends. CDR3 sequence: CASSLEGAATDTQYF. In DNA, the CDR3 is TGCGCCAGCAGCTTGGAGGGAGCCGCCACAGATACGCAGTATTTT.

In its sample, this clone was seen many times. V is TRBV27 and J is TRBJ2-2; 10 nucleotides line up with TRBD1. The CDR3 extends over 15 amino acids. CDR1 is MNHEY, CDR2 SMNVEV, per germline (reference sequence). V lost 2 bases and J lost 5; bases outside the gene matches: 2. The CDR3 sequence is CASSLRTGGTGELFF. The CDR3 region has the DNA TGTGCCAGCAGTTTACGGACAGGGGGTACCGGGGAGCTGTTTTTT.

Written as DNA, the CDR3 is TGTGCCAGCAGCTACTCCGGGACAGGGGTTTTAGAGACCCAGTACTTC. Translated: CASSYSGTGVLETQYF. The chain carries TRBV7-3 and TRBJ2-5, with 10 positions matching TRBD1. This CDR3 is 16 amino acids long. The germline V gene encodes CDR1 SGHTA and CDR2 FQGTGA. V lost 4 bases and J lost 4; bases outside the gene matches: 9.

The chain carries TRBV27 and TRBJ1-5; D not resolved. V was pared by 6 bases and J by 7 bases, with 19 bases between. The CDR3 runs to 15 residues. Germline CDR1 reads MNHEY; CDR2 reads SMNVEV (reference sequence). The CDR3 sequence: CASSPVGEGSQPQHF. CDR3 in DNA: TGTGCCAGCAGCCCGGTCGGGGAGGGAAGCCAGCCCCAGCATTTT.

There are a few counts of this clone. The CDR3 protein is CASSLVGSWPYEQYF. CDR3 in DNA: TGTGCCAGCAGCTTAGTTGGCTCCTGGCCCTACGAGCAGTACTTC. The chain combines TRBV7-9 with TRBJ2-7; D uncertain. Trimming took 1 base from V and 2 from J, leaving 12 bases between them. The CDR3 is 15 residues long. Germline V gives CDR1 SEHNR, CDR2 FQNEAQ (reference sequence).

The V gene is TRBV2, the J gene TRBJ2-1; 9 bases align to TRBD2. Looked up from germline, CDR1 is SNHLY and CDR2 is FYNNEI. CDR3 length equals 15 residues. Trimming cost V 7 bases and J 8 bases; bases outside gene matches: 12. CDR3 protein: CASNGGVAGGHEQFF. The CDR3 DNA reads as TGTGCCAGCAACGGAGGTGTGGCGGGGGGGCATGAGCAGTTCTTC.

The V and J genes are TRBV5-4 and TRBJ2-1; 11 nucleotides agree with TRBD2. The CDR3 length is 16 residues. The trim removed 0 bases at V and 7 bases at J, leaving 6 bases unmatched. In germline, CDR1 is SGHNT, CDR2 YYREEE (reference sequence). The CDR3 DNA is TGTGCCAGCAGCTTGGCCGGGATAGCGGGGGGGAATGAGCAGTTCTTC. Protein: CASSLAGIAGGNEQFF. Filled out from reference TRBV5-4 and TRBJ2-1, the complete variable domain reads ETGVTQSPTHLIKTRGQQVTLRCSSQSGHNTVSWYQQALGQGPQFIFQYYREEENGRGNFPPRFSGLQFPNYSSELNVNALELDDSALYLCASSLAGIAGGNEQFFGPGTRLTVL.

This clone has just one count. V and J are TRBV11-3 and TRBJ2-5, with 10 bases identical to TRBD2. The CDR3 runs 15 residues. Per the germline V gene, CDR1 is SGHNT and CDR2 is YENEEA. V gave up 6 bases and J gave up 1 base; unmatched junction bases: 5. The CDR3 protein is CASSVSGGAQETQYF. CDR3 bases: TGTGCCAGCAGTGTAAGCGGGGGGGCCCAAGAGACCCAGTACTTC.